This TCR beta chain was identified during a study of T cells in Graves' hyperthyroidism and ophthalmopathy. This CDR3 has 15 amino acids. V dropped 7 bases and J dropped 3; count of bases not matched to a gene: 6. What was amplified from RNA transcripts were TCR beta CDR3 regions. Using the HTBI primer set, a first-round RT-PCR was run on the TCR CDR3. Using its own MiXCR run on the multiplex PCR reads, TCRdb lists one record per CDR3 protein. The sample consists of roughly 380,000 distinct CDR3 sequences, roughly 13% of them appearing once. Sequencing was carried out using blood. The V call is TRBV12-3 or TRBV12-4, the J call TRBJ2-4; 10 bases align to TRBD2. The TCR was taken from a young woman with Graves' hyperthyroidism. CDR3 sequence: CASKVAGGSKNIQYF. CDR3 nucleotide sequence: TGTGCCAGCAAGGTAGCGGGAGGAAGCAAAAACATTCAGTACTTC.